The sequence of this TCR beta chain was determined in a study of identifying expanded T cells in peripheral blood. Germline CDR1 reads MNHEY; CDR2 reads SMNVEV (reference sequence). Between the trimmed V and J ends, which lost 4 bases and 0 bases, there was a span of 12 bases. The CDR3 spans 16 residues. Profiling relied on immunoSEQ multiplex PCR, and the TCRdb table lists in-frame clones only, not all of them. The sample includes 70,000 to 95,000 clones, around nine tenths of them seen just once. The gene calls are TRBV27 and TRBJ2-2, with D perhaps matching TRBD1 (5 bases). Material: blood. The sequence derives from a person between 18 and 70 years old in good health. The CDR3 DNA reads as TGTGCCAGCAGTTCAATTGACAGAACGAACACCGGGGAGCTGTTTTTT. Its translation: CASSSIDRTNTGELFF.